This T cell receptor beta chain was documented in a study of shared clonotypes between healthy human individuals. The wider study: The people who gave samples were two women and a few men aged 18 to 49.

The donors were all Caucasian adults (living in Nashville, Tennessee). Germline loops: CDR1 LGHNA, CDR2 YSLEER. The CDR3 totals 13 residues. The V end lost 4 bases, the J end lost 1 base, and 7 bases lay between the germline ends. Notes on the study in general: Sequencing depth was expected to affect clonotype sharing among donors. Estimated richness values were generally larger in naive subsets than in memory subsets.

Comment on this clone: The antigen remains undetermined.

Sequencing was performed with immunoSEQ multiplex PCR; in TCRdb, only in-frame clones are kept and a portion is missing. The sample gives roughly 1.4 million clones, less than 99% of which show up once; 0.36% is in the top ten. The V gene is TRBV4-3, the J gene TRBJ1-1, with D possibly being TRBD1 (6 bases). This receptor was obtained from a man aged 25 to 45 in good health. Material: naive CD4+ T cells sorted from blood. As for subset: CD45RA+ positively selected. CDR3 coding DNA: TGCGCCAGCAGCCGCAGGGGGAACACTGAAGCTTTCTTT. Encoded protein: CASSRRGNTEAFF.